This T cell receptor beta chain was captured by sequencing in a study of tumor and adjacent non-tumor tissue in lung cancer. This clonotype was counted ten times or more. What it binds is unknown. The germline V gene encodes CDR1 PRHDT and CDR2 FYEKMQ (reference sequence). This CDR3 has 19 residues. The trim removed 0 bases at V and 7 bases at J, leaving 15 bases unmatched. A modified ARM-PCR protocol with three rounds of nested PCR amplified TCRbeta. TCRdb reanalysed the multiplex PCR reads using MiXCR and keeps one entry per CDR3 protein. Seen here are some 100,000 distinct CDR3 sequences, 75% observed once, and the top ten hold around 37%. Study-wide results and caveats: Patients with more diverse tumor TCRs had worse survival. Compared with tumor, normal lung showed significantly lower TCR diversity.

No cell sorting was done before RNA was extracted from the tissue. J is TRBJ2-1 and V is TRBV13; TRBD2 aligns across 10 bases. Material for sequencing was lung tumor tissue. This TCR was sampled from a woman between 55 and 75 years old with non-small cell lung cancer. Here the CDR3 DNA reads TGTGCCAGCAGCTTAGGCCTAGCGGGAGTTTTGTCAGTTTCTAATGAGCAGTTCTTC. Protein sequence: CASSLGLAGVLSVSNEQFF.